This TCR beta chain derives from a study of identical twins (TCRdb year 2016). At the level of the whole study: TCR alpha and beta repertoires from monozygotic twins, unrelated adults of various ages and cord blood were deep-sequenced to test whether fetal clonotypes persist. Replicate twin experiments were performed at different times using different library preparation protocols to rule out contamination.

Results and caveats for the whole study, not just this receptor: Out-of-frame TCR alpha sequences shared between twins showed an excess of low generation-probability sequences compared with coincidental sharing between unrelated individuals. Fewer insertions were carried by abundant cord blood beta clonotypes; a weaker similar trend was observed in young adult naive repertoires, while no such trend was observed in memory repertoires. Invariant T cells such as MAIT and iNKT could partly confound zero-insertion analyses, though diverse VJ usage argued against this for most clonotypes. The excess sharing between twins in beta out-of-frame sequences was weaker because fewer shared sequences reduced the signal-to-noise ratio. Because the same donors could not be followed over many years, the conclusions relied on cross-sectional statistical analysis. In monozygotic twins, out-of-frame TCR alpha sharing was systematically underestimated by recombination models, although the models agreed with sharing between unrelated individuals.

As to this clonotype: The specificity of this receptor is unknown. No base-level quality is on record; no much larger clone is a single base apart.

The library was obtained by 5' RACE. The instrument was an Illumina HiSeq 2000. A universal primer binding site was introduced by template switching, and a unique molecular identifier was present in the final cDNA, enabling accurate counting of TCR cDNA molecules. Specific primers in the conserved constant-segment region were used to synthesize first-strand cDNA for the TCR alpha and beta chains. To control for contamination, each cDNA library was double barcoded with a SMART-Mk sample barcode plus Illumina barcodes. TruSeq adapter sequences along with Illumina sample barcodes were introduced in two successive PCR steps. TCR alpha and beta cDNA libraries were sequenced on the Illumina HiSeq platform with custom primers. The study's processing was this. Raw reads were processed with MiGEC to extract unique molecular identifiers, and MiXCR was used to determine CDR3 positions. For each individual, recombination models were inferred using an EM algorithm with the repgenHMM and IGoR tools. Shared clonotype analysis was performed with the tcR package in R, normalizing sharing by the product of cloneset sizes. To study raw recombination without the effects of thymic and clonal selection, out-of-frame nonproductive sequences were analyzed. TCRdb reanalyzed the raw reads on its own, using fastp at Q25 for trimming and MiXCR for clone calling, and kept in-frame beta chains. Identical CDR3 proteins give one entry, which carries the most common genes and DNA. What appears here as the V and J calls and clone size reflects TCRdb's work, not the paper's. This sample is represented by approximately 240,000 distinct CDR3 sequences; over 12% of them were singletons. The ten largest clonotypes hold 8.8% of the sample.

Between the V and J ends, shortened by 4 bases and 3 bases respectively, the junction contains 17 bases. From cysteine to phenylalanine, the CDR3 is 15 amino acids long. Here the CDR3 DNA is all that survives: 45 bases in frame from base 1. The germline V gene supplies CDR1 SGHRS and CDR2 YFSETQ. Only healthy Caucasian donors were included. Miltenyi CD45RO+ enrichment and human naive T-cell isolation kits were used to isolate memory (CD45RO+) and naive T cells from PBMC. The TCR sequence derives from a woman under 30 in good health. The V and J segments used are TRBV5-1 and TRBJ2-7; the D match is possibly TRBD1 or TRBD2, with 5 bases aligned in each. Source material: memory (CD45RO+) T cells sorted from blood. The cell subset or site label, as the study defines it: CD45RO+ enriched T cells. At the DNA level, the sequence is TGCGCCAGCAGCCCAGGGACCCGGGCGGTCTACGAGCAGTACTTC. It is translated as CASSPGTRAVYEQYF.